The entry that follows covers one T cell receptor beta chain sequence. Its cognate antigen is unknown. These data belong to a study of cytomegalovirus exposure and HLA in healthy donors. Study observations and caveats: An observed cluster of highly shared sequence variants was recorded as a likely sequencing artifact.

Per germline, CDR1 SGHVS and CDR2 FNYEAQ. Between the trimmed V and J ends, which lost 5 bases and 1 base, there was a span of 11 bases. The CDR3 sequence is 14 residues long. The PCR used 60 Vbeta and 13 Jbeta primers. The data were produced by immunoSEQ multiplex PCR, yet TCRdb's version contains in-frame clones alone and is incomplete. The table lists around 110,000 clones, less than 85% of them singletons. The gene calls are TRBV7-6 and TRBJ1-1; D uncertain. Sequencing input: PBMCs. The source is a man between 18 and 29 years old in good health and CMV-seronegative. The CDR3 region has the DNA TGTGCCAGCAGCGCCGGGGAGGAGAACACTGAAGCTTTCTTT. Translating it yields CASSAGEENTEAFF.